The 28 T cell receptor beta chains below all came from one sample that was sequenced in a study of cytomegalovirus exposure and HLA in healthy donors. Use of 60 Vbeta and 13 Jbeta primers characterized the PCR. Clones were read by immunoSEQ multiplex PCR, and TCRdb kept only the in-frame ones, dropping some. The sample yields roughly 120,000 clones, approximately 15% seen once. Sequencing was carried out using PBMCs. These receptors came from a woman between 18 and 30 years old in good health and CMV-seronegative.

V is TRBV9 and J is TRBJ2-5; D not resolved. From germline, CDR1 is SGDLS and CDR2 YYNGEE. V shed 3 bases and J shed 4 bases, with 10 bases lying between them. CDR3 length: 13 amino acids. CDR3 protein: CASSGAIGETQYF. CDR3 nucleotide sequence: TGTGCCAGCAGCGGAGCGATTGGAGAGACCCAGTACTTC.

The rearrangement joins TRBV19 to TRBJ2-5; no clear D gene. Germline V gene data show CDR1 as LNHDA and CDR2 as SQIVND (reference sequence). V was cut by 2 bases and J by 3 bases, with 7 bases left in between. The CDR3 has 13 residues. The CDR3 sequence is CASSINREETQYF. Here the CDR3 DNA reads TGTGCCAGTAGTATAAACCGAGAAGAGACCCAGTACTTC. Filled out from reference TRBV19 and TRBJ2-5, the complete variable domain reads DGGITQSPKYLFRKEGQNVTLSCEQNLNHDAMYWYRQDPGQGLRLIYYSQIVNDFQKGDIAEGYSVSREKKESFPLTVTSAQKNPTAFYLCASSINREETQYFGPGTRLLVL.

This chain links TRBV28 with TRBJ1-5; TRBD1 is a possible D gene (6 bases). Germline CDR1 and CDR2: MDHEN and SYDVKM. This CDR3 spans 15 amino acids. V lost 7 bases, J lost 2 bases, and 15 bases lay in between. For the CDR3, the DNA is TGTGCCAGCACTCAAGGGGGGGTCCGCAATCAGCCCCAGCATTTT. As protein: CASTQGGVRNQPQHF.

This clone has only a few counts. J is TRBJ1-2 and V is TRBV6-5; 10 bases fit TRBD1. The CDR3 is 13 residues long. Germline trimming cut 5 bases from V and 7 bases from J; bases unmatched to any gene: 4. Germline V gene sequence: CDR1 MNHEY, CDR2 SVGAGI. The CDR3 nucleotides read TGTGCCAGCAGTGGCGACAGGGGGCTTGGCTACACCTTC. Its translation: CASSGDRGLGYTF.

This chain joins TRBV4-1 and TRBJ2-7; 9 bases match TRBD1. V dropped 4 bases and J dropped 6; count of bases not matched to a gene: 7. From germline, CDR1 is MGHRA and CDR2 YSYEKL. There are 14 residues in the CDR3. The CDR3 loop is CASSPGQGSVEQYF. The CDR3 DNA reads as TGCGCCAGCAGCCCCGGACAGGGGAGTGTCGAGCAGTACTTC.

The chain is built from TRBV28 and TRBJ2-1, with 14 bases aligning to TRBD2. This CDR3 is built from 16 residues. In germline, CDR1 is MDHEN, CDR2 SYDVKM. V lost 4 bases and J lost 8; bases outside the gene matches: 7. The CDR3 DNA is TGTGCCAGCAGTTCCGGGACTAGCGGGGGTCGCGATGAGCAGTTCTTC. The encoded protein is CASSSGTSGGRDEQFF.

The DNA for the CDR3 is TGTGCCAGTAGTCCGCGACCTGGCGGGGGGGAGATTAGTGGCAAAAACATTCAGTACTTC. Encoded protein: CASSPRPGGGEISGKNIQYF. The chain couples TRBV19 to TRBJ2-4; TRBD2 matches 9 bases. Germline lookup yields CDR1 LNHDA and CDR2 SQIVND (reference sequence). CDR3 size: 20 residues. V gave up 5 bases and J gave up 3 bases; unmatched junction bases: 20.

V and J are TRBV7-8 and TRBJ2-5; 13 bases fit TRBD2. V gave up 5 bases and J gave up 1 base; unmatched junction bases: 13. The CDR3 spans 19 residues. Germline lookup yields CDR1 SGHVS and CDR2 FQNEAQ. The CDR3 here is CASSTRLAGGPKSQETQYF. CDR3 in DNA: TGTGCCAGCAGCACCCGACTAGCGGGGGGACCTAAATCCCAAGAGACCCAGTACTTC.

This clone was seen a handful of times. The CDR3 DNA is TGCGCCAGCAGCGCGACAGGGGCCCGTGGCACTGAAGCTTTCTTT. This sequence encodes CASSATGARGTEAFF. The V gene is TRBV5-1, the J gene TRBJ1-1; 8 nucleotides align to TRBD1. Unmatched junction bases numbered 9, after V lost 4 bases and J lost 4 bases. The CDR3 sequence is 15 residues long. The germline gives CDR1 SGHRS, CDR2 YFSETQ.

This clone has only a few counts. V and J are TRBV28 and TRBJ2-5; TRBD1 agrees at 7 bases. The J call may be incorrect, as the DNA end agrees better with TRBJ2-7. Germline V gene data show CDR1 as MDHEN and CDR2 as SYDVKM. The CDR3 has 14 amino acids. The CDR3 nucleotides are TGTGCCAGCAGTTTAACCGGGACAGCCTACGAGCAGTACTTC. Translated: CASSLTGTAYEQYF.

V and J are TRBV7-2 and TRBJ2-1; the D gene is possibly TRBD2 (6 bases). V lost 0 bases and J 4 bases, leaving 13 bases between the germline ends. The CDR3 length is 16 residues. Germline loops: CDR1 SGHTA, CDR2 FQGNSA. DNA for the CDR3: TGTGCCAGCAGCTTAGCCACTGGGCGGGGTTACAATGAGCAGTTCTTC. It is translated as CASSLATGRGYNEQFF.

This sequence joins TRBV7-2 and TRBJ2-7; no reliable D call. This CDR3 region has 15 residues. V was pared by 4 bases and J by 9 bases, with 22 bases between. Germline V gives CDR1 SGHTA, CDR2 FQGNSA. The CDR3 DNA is TGTGCCAGCAGCTCCAATCCGAGTAGAGCCTTCGGGCAGTACTTC. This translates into CASSSNPSRAFGQYF.

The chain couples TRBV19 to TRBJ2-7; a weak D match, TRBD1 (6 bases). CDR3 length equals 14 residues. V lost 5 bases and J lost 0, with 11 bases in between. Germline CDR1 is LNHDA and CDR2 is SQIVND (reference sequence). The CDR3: CASSSQGVSYEQYF. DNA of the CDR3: TGTGCCAGTAGTTCACAGGGTGTCTCCTACGAGCAGTACTTC.

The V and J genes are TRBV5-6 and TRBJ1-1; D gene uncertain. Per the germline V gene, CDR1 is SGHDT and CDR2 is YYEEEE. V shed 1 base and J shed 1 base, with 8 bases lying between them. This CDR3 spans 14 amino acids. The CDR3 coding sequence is TGTGCCAGCAGCTTGAAACGGGAGAACACTGAAGCTTTCTTT. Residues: CASSLKRENTEAFF.

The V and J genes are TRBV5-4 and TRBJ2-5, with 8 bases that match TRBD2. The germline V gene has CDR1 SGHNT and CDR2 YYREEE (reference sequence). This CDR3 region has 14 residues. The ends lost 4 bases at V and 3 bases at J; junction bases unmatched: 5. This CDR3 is CASSMSGLEETQYF. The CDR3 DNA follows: TGTGCCAGCAGCATGTCGGGACTAGAAGAGACCCAGTACTTC.

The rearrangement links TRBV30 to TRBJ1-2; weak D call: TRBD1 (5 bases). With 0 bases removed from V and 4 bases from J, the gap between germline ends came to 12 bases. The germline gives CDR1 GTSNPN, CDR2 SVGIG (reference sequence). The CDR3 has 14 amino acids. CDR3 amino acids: CAWSVQGGGYGYTF. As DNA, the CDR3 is TGTGCCTGGAGTGTGCAGGGAGGTGGCTATGGCTACACCTTC.

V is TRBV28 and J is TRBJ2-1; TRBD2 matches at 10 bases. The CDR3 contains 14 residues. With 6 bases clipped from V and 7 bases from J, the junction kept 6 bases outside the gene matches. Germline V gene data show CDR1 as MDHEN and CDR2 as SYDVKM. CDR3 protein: CASRASGRANEQFF. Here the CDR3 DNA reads TGTGCCAGCAGGGCTAGCGGGAGAGCAAATGAGCAGTTCTTC.

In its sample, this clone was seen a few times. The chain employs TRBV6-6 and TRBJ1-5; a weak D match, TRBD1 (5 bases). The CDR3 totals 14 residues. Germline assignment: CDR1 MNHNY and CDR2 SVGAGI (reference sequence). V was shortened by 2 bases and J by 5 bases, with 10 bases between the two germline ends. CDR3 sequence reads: CASSYQGSDQPQHF. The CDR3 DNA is TGTGCCAGCAGTTACCAGGGATCCGATCAGCCCCAGCATTTT.

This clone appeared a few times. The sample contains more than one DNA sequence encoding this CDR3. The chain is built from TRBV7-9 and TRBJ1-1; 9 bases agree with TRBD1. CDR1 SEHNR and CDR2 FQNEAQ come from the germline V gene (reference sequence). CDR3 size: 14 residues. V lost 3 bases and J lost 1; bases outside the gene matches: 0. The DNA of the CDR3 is TGTGCCAGCAGCTTGGGACAGGGGAACACTGAAGCTTTCTTT. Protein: CASSLGQGNTEAFF.

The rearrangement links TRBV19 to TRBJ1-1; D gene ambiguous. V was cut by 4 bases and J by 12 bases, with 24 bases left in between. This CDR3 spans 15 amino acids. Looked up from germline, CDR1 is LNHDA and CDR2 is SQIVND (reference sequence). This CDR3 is CASSTLKQWTGETFF. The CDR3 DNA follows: TGTGCCAGTAGTACGCTAAAACAATGGACTGGGGAGACTTTCTTT.

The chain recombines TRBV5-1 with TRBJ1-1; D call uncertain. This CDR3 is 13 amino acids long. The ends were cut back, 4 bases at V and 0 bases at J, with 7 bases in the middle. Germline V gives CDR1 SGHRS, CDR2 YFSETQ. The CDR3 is CASSRELNTEAFF. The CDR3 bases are TGCGCCAGCAGCCGGGAGCTGAACACTGAAGCTTTCTTT.

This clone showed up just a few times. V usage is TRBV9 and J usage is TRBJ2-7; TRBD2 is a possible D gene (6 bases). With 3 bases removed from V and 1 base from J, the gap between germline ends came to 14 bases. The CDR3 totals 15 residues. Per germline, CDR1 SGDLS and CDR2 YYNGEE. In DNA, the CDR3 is TGTGCCAGCAGCGGGGCCGGGACTTTTTCCTACGAGCAGTACTTC. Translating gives CASSGAGTFSYEQYF.

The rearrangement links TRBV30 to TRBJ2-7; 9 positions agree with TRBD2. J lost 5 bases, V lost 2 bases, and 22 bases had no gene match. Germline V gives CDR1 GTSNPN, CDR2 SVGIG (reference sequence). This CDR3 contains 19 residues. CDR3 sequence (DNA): TGTGCCTGGAGTCCACGGACGGCGGGGGCTCGCGGGAGGGCTCACGAGCAGTACTTC. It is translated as CAWSPRTAGARGRAHEQYF.

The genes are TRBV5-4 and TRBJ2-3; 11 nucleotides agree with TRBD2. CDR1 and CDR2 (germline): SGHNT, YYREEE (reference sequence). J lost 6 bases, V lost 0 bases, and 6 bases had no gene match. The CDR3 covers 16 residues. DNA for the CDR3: TGTGCCAGCAGCTTGGAAGGGCCTAGCGGGGGGGATACGCAGTATTTT. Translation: CASSLEGPSGGDTQYF.

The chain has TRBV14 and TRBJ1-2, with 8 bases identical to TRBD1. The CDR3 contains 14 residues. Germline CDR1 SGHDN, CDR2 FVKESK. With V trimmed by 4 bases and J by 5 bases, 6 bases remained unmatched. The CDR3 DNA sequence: TGTGCCAGCAGCCTGGGTACAGGGGGGTATGGCTACACCTTC. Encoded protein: CASSLGTGGYGYTF.

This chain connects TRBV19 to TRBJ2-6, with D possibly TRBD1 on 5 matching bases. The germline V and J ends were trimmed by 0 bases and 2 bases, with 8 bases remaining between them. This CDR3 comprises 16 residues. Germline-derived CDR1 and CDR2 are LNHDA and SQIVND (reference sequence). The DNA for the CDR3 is TGTGCCAGTAGTATAGACCAGGGTACTGGGGCCAACGTCCTGACTTTC. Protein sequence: CASSIDQGTGANVLTF.

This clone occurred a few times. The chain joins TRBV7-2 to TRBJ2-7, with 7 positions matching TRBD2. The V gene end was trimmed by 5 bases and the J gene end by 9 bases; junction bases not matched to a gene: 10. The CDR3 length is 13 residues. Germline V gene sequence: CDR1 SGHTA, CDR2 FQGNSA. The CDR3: CASSPGGPSRQYF. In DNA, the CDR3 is TGTGCCAGCAGCCCGGGAGGCCCGAGCCGGCAGTACTTC.

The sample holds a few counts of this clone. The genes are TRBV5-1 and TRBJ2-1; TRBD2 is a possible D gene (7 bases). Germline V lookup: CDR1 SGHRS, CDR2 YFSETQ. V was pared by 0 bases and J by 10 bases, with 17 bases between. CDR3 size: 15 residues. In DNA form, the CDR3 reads TGCGCCAGCAGCTTGGAGGCTAGCGGAGGGGGGGAGCAGTTCTTC. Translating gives CASSLEASGGGEQFF.